What follows describes a single TCR beta chain. The sample originates from a study of blood T cell repertoires in COVID-19. Study-level background: From T cells, B-cell-depleted T cells, or PBMCs came the material, which was cDNA or gDNA.

After removal of 1 base from V and 8 bases from J, the junction contained 17 bases not matched to a gene. The germline V gene has CDR1 SGHDT and CDR2 YYEEEE. The CDR3 totals 18 residues. In the authors' methods: Nucleated cell counts were estimated from reference gene primer amplification. Measured with immunoSEQ multiplex PCR; TCRdb has only the in-frame clones, and not every one. The D gene and trimming were derived from the DNA, and the V and J assignments and clone size from that table. The top ten clones hold around 7.9% of a sample with roughly 180,000 clones, around 76% of them seen once. This receptor was identified in a woman in her forties or fifties with active or convalescent COVID-19. The chain has TRBV5-6 and TRBJ1-4; 7 nucleotides align to TRBD1. Sequencing used peripheral blood. The DNA for the CDR3 is TGTGCCAGCAGCTTGTATTCCGGGCATGGAGGGGGCGCGGAAAAACTGTTTTTT. It encodes CASSLYSGHGGGAEKLFF. Filled out from reference TRBV5-6 and TRBJ1-4, the complete variable domain reads DAGVTQSPTHLIKTRGQQVTLRCSPKSGHDTVSWYQQALGQGPQFIFQYYEEEERQRGNFPDRFSGHQFPNYSSELNVNALLLGDSALYLCASSLYSGHGGGAEKLFFGSGTQLSVL.